A single sample gave rise to the 10 T cell receptor beta chains below, sequenced in a study of T cells in localized non-small cell lung cancer. The assay was immunoSEQ multiplex PCR, and TCRdb's table has in-frame clones only and misses some. Of around 70,000 clones in the sample, 70% to 90% were seen once. The source was peripheral blood, collected before any cancer treatment. The receptors were gathered from a male donor aged 60 or over with stage III squamous cell lung carcinoma.

The chain recombines TRBV19 with TRBJ2-1; 13 bases fit TRBD2. Germline loops: CDR1 LNHDA, CDR2 SQIVND (reference sequence). The CDR3 consists of 13 residues. For the CDR3, the DNA is TGTGCAACTGAAACTAGCGGGAGGGGAGAGCAGTTCTTC. Its translation is CATETSGRGEQFF.

This chain links TRBV5-1 with TRBJ2-5; 7 nucleotides agree with TRBD2. CDR1 is SGHRS and CDR2 is YFSETQ in the germline V gene. J gave up 2 bases and V 5 bases, and 9 bases lay outside the gene matches. This CDR3 region has 15 residues. DNA for the CDR3: TGCGCCAGCAGATCAAGCGGGACTTCACAAGAGACCCAGTACTTC. This translates into CASRSSGTSQETQYF.

The chain uses TRBV19 and TRBJ1-4, with D unclear. The CDR3 runs to 15 residues. Trimming cost V 3 bases and J 3 bases, with 11 bases left between them. Germline V lookup: CDR1 LNHDA, CDR2 SQIVND (reference sequence). In DNA form, the CDR3 reads TGTGCCAGTAGTATGTATTCTCGGGCTAATGAAAAACTGTTTTTT. This codes for CASSMYSRANEKLFF.

V is TRBV7-2 and J is TRBJ2-1; perhaps TRBD1 as D (6 bases). Trimming shortened V by 4 bases and J by 5 bases, and 18 bases separated the two germline ends. This CDR3 contains 16 residues. In germline, CDR1 is SGHTA, CDR2 FQGNSA. The CDR3 protein is CASSSYFGQLNNEQFF. The CDR3 nucleotides read TGTGCCAGCAGCTCGTATTTCGGACAGCTAAACAATGAGCAGTTCTTC.

The chain couples TRBV11-2 to TRBJ1-2, with D possibly being TRBD1 (6 bases). Looked up from germline, CDR1 is SGHAT and CDR2 is FQNNGV. V lost 5 bases and J lost 3, with 16 bases in between. The CDR3 extends over 15 amino acids. The CDR3 sequence is CASSPDSAGHYGYTF. CDR3 nucleotide sequence: TGTGCCAGCAGCCCGGACAGCGCGGGGCACTATGGCTACACCTTC.

The chain has TRBV7-2 and TRBJ1-5; perhaps TRBD1 as D (5 bases). Per the germline V gene, CDR1 is SGHTA and CDR2 is FQGNSA. V lost 5 bases to trimming and J lost 5 bases, with 16 bases between them. The CDR3 length is 15 residues. The CDR3 DNA is TGTGCCAGCAGCCCCCAGGGTGGGGGAGATCAGCCCCAGCATTTT. This gives the protein CASSPQGGGDQPQHF.

The genes are TRBV27 and TRBJ1-2; D is possibly TRBD1 (5 bases). This CDR3 contains 12 residues. CDR1 is MNHEY, CDR2 SMNVEV, per germline (reference sequence). Trimming shortened V by 2 bases and J by 6 bases, and 7 bases separated the two germline ends. CDR3 loop: CASSLKGHGYTF. DNA for the CDR3: TGTGCCAGCAGTTTAAAGGGACATGGCTACACCTTC.

This clone was counted a single time. The chain is built from TRBV10-3 and TRBJ1-4, with TRBD1 matching 9 bases. Germline CDR1 is ENHRY and CDR2 is SYGVKD. The CDR3 has 19 residues. V lost 1 base to trimming and J lost 0 bases; unmatched junction nucleotides: 9. In DNA form, the CDR3 reads TGTGCCATCAGTGAGTTTCTGGGACAGGGTGGCACAACTAATGAAAAACTGTTTTTT. Protein sequence: CAISEFLGQGGTTNEKLFF.

This chain joins TRBV6-1 and TRBJ2-7; TRBD1 matches 9 bases. The junction had 5 bases not matched to a gene; V was cut back by 4 bases and J by 4 bases. CDR1 is MNHNS and CDR2 is SASEGT in the germline V gene. The CDR3 totals 14 residues. Written as DNA, the CDR3 is TGTGCCAGCAGTGGTGGGACAGGGAGATACGAGCAGTACTTC. It specifies CASSGGTGRYEQYF.

V is TRBV19 and J is TRBJ1-1; TRBD1 is a possible D gene (5 bases). This CDR3 region has 14 residues. V gave up 3 bases and J gave up 3 bases, with 11 bases separating them. Germline V gene lookup returns CDR1 LNHDA and CDR2 SQIVND (reference sequence). The CDR3 spells CASSMTVSYTEAFF. In DNA, the CDR3 is TGTGCCAGTAGTATGACAGTCAGTTACACTGAAGCTTTCTTT.